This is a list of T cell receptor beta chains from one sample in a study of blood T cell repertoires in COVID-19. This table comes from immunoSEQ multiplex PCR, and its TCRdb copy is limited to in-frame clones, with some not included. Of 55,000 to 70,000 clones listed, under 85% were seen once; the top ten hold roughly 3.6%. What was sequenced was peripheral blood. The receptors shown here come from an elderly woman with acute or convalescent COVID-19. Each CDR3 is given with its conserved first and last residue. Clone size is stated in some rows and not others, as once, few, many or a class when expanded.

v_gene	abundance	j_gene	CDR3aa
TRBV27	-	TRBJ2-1	CASSPGLAGVVTYNEQFF
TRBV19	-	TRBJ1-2	CASSFGTGGFYGYTF
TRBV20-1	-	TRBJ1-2	CSAPSRGYTF
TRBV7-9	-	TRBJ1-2	CASSYEGETDTF
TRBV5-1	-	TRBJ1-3	CASSWGQGANTIYF
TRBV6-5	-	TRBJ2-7	CASREGRSYEQYF
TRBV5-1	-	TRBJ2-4	CASSLGGLNPQNIQYF
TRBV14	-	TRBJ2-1	CASSRSMTSNEQFF
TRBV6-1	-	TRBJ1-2	CASSENPPGSGGYTF
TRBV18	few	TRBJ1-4	CASSPRGGIGKLFF
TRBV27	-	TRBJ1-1	CASSYYRETEAFF
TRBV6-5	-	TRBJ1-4	CASSLQGAIKEKLFF
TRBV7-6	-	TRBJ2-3	CASSPLGGAADTQYF
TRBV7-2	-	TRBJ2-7	CASSATGYEQYF
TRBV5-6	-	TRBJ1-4	CASSLRQGVLFF
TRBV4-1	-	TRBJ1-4	CASRGRGGGQGDEKLFF
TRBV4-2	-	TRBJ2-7	CASSQATLSYEQYF
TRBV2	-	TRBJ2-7	CASTNKNEQYF
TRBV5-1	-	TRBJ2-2	CASKIPGLAAHGELFF
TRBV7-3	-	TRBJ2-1	CASSSAEFSYNEQFF
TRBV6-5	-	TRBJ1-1	CASSSGVRRGTEAFF
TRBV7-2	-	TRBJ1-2	CASSLGTTVLYGYTF
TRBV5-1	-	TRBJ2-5	CASSLLLAGGGETQYF
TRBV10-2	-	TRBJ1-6	CASTGTGGNSPLHF
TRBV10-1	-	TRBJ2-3	CAGVLDTQYF
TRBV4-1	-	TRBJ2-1	CASSQEIAGGPYNEQFF
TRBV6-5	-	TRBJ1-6	CASTHTQGVDSPLHF
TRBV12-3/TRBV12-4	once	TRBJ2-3	CASSSAGADTQYF
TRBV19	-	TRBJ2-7	CASSIEGGVYEQYF
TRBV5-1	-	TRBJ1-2	CASSEGQGAIGYTF
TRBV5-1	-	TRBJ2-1	CASSHGLAELYNEQFF
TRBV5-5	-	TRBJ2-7	CASSLAPLAGGNKVYEQYF
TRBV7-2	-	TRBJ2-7	CASSPPSGGSTYEQYF
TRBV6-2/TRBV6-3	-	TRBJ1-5	CASSYLPGTGDNQPQHF
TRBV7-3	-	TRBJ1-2	CASSLDGGGSGYTF
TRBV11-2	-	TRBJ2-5	CASSFGTSGQETQYF
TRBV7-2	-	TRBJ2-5	CASSLRSSGDWTQYF
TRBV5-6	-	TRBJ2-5	CASSEGLQETQYF
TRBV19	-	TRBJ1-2	CASRGAANYGYTF
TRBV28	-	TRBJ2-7	CASSFPLTPYEQYF